This T cell receptor (beta chain) was found in a study of T cells in Graves' hyperthyroidism and ophthalmopathy. Study results and caveats: Ophthalmopathy, which appeared later, was predicted by the model a median roughly 6.6 months before onset.

Recently diagnosed hyperthyroidism of less than 2 months' duration affected patients aged 18 to 65. Uncontrolled infection, other autoimmune disease, pregnancy or lactation excluded patients. Using around 10 ml of fresh peripheral blood, PBMCs were prepared. In its sample, this clonotype was seen a few times. Antigen specificity is unknown. There were TCR beta CDR3 regions amplified from RNA transcripts. RT-PCR in the first round (using the HTBI primer set) targeted the TCR CDR3. TCRdb reprocessed the multiplex PCR reads with MiXCR, giving one entry per CDR3 protein. The table includes 370,000 or so distinct CDR3 sequences, approximately 15% detected once. Germline V gives CDR1 SGHNT, CDR2 YYREEE (reference sequence). The CDR3 has 14 residues. V was pared by 4 bases and J by 1 base, with 11 bases between.

The clonotype was recovered from a man aged 30 to 45 with Graves' hyperthyroidism that later progressed to Graves' ophthalmopathy. Material for sequencing was blood. The genes are TRBV5-4 and TRBJ1-1; D is uncertain. CDR3 sequence reads: CASSVRPRNTEAFF. CDR3 in DNA: TGTGCCAGCAGCGTACGGCCAAGGAACACTGAAGCTTTCTTT.